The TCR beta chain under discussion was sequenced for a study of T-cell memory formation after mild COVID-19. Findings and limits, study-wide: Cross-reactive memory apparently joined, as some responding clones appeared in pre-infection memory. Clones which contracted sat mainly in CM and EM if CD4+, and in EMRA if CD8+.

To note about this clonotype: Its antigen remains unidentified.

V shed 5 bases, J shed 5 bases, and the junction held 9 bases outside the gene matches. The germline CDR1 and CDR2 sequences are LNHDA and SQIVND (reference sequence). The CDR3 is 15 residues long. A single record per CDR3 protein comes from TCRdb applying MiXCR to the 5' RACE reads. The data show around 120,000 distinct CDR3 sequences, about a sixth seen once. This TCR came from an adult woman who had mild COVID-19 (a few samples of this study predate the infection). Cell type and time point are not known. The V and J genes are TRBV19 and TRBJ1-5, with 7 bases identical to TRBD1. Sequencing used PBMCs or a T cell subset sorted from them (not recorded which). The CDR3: CASSPWDSGDQPQHF. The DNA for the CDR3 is TGTGCCAGTAGTCCGTGGGACAGCGGGGATCAGCCCCAGCATTTT.